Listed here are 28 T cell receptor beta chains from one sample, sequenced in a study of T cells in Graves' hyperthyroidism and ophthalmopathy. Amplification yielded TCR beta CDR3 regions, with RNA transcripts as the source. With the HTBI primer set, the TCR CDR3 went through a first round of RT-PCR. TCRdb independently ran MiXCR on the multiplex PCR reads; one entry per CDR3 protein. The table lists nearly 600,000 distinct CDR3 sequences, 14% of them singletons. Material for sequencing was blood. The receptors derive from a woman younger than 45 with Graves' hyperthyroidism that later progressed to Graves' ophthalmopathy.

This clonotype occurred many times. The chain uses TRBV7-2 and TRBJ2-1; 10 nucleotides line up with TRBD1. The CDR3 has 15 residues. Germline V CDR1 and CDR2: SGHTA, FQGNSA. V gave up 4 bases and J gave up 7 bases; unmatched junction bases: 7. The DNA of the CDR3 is TGTGCCAGCAGCTCATACGACAGGGGGCTTAATGAGCAGTTCTTC. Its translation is CASSSYDRGLNEQFF.

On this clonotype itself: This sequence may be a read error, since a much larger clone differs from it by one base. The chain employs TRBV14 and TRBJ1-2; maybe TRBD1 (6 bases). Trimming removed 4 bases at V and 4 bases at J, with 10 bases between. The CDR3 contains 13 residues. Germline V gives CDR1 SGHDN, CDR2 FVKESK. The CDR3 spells CASSPGTSYGYTF. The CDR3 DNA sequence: TGTGCCAGCAGCCCCGGGACAAGCTATGGCTACACCTTC.

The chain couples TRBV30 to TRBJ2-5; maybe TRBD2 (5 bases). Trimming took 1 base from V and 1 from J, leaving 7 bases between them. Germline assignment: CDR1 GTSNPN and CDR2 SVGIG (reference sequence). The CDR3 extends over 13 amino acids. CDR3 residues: CAWSGEFQETQYF. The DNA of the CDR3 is TGTGCCTGGAGTGGGGAGTTCCAAGAGACCCAGTACTTC.

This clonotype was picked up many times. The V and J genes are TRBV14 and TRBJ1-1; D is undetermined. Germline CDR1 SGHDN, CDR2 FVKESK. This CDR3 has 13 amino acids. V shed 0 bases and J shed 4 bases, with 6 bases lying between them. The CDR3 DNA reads TGTGCCAGCAGCCAAGACAGGTTCACTGAAGCTTTCTTT. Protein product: CASSQDRFTEAFF. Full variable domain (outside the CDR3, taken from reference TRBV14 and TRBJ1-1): EAGVTQFPSHSVIEKGQTVTLRCDPISGHDNLYWYRRVMGKEIKFLLHFVKESKQDESGMPNNRFLAERTGGTYSTLKVQPAELEDSGVYFCASSQDRFTEAFFGQGTRLTVV.

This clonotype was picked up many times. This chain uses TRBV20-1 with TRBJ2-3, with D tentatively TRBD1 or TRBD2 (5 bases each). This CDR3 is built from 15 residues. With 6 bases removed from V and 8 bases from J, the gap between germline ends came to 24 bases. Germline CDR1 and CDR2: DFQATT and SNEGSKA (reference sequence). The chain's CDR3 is CSARERSGKFVTQYF. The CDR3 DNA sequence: TGCAGTGCACGGGAACGGTCAGGGAAATTCGTTACGCAGTATTTT.

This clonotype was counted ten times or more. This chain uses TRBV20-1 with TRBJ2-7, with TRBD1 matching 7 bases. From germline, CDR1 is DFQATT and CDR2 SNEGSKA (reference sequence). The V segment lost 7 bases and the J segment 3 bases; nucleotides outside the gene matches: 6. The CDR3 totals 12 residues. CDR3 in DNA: TGCAGTGTTAAGGGACAGAGCTACGAGCAGTACTTC. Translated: CSVKGQSYEQYF.

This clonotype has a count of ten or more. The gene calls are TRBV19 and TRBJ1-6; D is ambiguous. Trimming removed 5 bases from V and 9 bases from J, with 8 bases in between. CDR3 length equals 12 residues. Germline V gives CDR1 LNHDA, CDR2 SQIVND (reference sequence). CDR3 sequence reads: CASSGVGSPLHF. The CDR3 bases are TGTGCCAGTAGTGGCGTCGGTTCACCCCTCCACTTT.

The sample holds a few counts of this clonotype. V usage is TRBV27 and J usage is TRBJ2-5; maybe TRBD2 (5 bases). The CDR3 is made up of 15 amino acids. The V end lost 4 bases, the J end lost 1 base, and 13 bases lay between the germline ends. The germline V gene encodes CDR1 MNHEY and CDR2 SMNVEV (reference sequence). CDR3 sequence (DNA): TGTGCCAGCAGTTCGGGCGGGTACCCCCAAGAGACCCAGTACTTC. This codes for CASSSGGYPQETQYF.

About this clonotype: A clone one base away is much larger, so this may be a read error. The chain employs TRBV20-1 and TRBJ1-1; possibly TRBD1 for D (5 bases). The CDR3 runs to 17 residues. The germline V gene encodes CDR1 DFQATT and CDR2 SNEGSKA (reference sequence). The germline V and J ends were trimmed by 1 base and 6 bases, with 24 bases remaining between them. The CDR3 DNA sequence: TGCAGTGCTAGAGGTCGCTATAGGGGAAGGTGGCGCGCTGAAGCTTTCTTT. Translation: CSARGRYRGRWRAEAFF.

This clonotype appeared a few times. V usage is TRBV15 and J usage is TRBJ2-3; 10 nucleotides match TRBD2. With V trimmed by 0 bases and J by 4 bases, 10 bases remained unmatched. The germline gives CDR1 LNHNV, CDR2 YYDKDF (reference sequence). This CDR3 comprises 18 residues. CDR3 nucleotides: TGTGCCACCAGCAGAGATCTATCTAGCGGGAGTGGAGCAGATACGCAGTATTTT. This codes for CATSRDLSSGSGADTQYF.

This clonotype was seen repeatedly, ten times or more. The CDR3: CASSRRTSGSGEQYF. As DNA, the CDR3 is TGTGCCAGCAGCAGACGGACTAGCGGTAGCGGCGAGCAGTACTTC. The rearrangement uses TRBV11-3 and TRBJ2-7; TRBD2 matches at 10 bases. The junction had 10 bases not matched to a gene; V was cut back by 5 bases and J by 6 bases. CDR3 size: 15 residues. Germline V gene data show CDR1 as SGHNT and CDR2 as YENEEA.

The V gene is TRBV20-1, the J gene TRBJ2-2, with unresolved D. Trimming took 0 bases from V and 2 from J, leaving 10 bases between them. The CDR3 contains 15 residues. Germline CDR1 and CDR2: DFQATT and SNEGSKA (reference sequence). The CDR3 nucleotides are TGCAGTGCTAGAGAGAACCGGGTCAACACCGGGGAGCTGTTTTTT. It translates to CSARENRVNTGELFF.

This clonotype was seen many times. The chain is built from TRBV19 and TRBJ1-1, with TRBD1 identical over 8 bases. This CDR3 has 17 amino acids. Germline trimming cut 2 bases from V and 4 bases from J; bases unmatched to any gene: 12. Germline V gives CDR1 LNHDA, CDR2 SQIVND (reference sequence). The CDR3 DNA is TGTGCCAGTAGTATATCCCCCCGGACAGGGATGGGCACTGAAGCTTTCTTT. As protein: CASSISPRTGMGTEAFF.

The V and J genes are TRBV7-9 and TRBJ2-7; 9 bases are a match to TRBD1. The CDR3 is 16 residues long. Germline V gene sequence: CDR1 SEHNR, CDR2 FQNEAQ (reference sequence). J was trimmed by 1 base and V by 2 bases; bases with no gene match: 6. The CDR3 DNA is TGTGCCAGCAGCTTAACAGGGGGCGCAAAGTCCTACGAGCAGTACTTC. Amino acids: CASSLTGGAKSYEQYF.

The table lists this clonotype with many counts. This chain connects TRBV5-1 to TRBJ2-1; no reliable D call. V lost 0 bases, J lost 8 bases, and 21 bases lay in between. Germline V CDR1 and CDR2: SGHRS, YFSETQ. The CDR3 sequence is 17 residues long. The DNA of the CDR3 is TGCGCCAGCAGCTTGGCCGTTGACGGAAGGTTGGGCGATGAGCAGTTCTTC. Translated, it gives CASSLAVDGRLGDEQFF.

The CDR3 spells CASALASGGTYEQYF. The CDR3 nucleotides read TGTGCCAGTGCTTTGGCTAGCGGGGGAACCTACGAGCAGTACTTC. The chain employs TRBV19 and TRBJ2-7; 10 positions match TRBD2. V was clipped by 8 bases and J by 2 bases; unmatched bases: 9. There are 15 residues in the CDR3. Germline-derived CDR1 and CDR2 are LNHDA and SQIVND (reference sequence).

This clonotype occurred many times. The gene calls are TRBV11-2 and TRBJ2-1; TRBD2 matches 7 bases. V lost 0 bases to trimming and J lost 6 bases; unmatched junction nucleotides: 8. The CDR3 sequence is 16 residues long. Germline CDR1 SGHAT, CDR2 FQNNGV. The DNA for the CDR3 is TGTGCCAGCAGCTTAGATCGGGTTCAGCGGGGCAATGAGCAGTTCTTC. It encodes CASSLDRVQRGNEQFF.

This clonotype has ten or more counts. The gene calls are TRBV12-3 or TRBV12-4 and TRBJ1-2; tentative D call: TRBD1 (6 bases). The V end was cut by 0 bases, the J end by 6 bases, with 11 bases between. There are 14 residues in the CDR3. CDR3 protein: CASSLAAGTHGYTF. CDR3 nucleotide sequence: TGTGCCAGCAGTTTAGCGGCCGGGACACATGGCTACACCTTC.

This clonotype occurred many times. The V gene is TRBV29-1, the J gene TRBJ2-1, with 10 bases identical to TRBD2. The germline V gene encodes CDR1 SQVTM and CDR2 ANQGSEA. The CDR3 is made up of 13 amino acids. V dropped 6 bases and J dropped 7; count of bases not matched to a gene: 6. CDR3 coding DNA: TGCAGCGTGGCTAGCGGGAGCGTTAATGAGCAGTTCTTC. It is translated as CSVASGSVNEQFF.

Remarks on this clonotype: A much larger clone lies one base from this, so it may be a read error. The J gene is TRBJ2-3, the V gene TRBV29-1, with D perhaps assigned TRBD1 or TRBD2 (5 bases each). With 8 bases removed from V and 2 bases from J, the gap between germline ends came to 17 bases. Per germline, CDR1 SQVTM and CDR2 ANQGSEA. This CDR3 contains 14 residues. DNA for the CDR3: TGCAGCATGAGGGGCAGGGTGGTCACAGATACGCAGTATTTT. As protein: CSMRGRVVTDTQYF.

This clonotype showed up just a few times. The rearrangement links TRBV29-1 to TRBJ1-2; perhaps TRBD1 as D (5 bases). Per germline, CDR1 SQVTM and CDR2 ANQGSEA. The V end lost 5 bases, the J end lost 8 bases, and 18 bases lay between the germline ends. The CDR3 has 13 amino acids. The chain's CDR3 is CSVQPPWGDGYTF. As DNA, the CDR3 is TGCAGCGTTCAACCCCCTTGGGGGGACGGCTACACCTTC.

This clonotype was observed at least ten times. CDR3 sequence: CAYRGPGNTIYF. As DNA, the CDR3 is TGTGCCTACAGGGGACCTGGAAACACCATATATTTT. The V and J genes are TRBV12-3 or TRBV12-4 and TRBJ1-3, with 7 bases aligning to TRBD1. The V segment lost 11 bases and the J segment 2 bases; nucleotides outside the gene matches: 3. The CDR3 has 12 residues.

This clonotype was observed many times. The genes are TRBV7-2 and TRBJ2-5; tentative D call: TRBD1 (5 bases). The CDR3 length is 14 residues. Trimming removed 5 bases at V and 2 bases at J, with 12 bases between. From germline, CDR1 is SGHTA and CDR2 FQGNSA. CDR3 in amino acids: CASSRAGPQETQYF. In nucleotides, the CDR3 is TGTGCCAGCAGCAGGGCAGGGCCTCAAGAGACCCAGTACTTC.

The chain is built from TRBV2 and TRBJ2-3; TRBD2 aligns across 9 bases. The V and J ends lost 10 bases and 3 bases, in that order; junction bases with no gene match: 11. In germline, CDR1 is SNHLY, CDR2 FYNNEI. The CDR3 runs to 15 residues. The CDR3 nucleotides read TGTGCCACCGATAACGGAGCGGGAGGAACAGATACGCAGTATTTT. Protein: CATDNGAGGTDTQYF.

In DNA form, the CDR3 reads TGTGCCAGCAGCCAAGTCCTCGGGGGCTCAGATACGCAGTATTTT. Translated: CASSQVLGGSDTQYF. V and J are TRBV14 and TRBJ2-3; D is tentatively TRBD1 or TRBD2 (6 bases each). Trimming cost V 1 base and J 4 bases, with 12 bases left between them. The CDR3 totals 15 residues. Germline loops: CDR1 SGHDN, CDR2 FVKESK. Using reference TRBV14 and TRBJ2-3 for the parts outside the CDR3, the full variable domain is EAGVTQFPSHSVIEKGQTVTLRCDPISGHDNLYWYRRVMGKEIKFLLHFVKESKQDESGMPNNRFLAERTGGTYSTLKVQPAELEDSGVYFCASSQVLGGSDTQYFGPGTRLTVL.

This CDR3 is CASSLGTVGYGYTF. The CDR3 bases are TGTGCCAGCAGTCTTGGGACGGTTGGCTATGGCTACACCTTC. The rearrangement uses TRBV5-5 and TRBJ1-2, with a weak D call TRBD1 (5 bases). This CDR3 has 14 residues. Trimming took off 5 bases at V and 4 bases at J, with 15 bases between the two ends. Germline loops: CDR1 SGHKS, CDR2 YYEKEE (reference sequence).

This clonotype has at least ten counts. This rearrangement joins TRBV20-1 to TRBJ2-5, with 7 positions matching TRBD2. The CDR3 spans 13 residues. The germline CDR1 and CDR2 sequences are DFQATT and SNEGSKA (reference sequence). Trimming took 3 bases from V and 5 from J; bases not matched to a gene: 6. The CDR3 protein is CSASWTSWETQYF. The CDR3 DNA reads TGCAGTGCTAGCTGGACTAGTTGGGAGACCCAGTACTTC.

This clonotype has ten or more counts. The CDR3 loop is CASWGQNTEAFF. In nucleotides, the CDR3 is TGTGCCAGCTGGGGACAGAACACTGAAGCTTTCTTT. V usage is TRBV2 and J usage is TRBJ1-1; a possible D gene is TRBD1 (6 bases). The CDR3 consists of 12 residues. V was trimmed by 8 bases and J by 1 base, leaving 8 bases between them. CDR1 SNHLY and CDR2 FYNNEI come from the germline V gene.